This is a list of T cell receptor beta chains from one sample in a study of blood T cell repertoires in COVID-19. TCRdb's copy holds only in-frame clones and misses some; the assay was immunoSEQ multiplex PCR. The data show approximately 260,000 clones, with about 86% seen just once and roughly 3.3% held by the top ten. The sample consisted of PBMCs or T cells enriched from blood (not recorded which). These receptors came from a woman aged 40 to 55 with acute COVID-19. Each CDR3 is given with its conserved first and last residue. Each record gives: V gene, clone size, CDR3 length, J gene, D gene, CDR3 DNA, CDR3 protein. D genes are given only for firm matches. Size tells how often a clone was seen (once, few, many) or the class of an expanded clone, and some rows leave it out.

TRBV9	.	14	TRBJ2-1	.	TGTGCCAGCAGCGTAGACAGGATCCACAATGAGCAGTTCTTC	CASSVDRIHNEQFF
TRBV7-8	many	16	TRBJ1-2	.	TGTGCCAGCAGCTTAGTCGGGGGGGAACAGGACTATGGCTACACCTTC	CASSLVGGEQDYGYTF
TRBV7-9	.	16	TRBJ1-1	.	TGTGCCAGCAGCTCTCCCGTCCGGGACTTAAACACTGAAGCTTTCTTT	CASSSPVRDLNTEAFF
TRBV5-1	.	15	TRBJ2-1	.	TGCGCCAGCAGCGTTGACAGGTCCTACTACAATGAGCAGTTCTTC	CASSVDRSYYNEQFF
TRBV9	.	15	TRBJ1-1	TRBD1	TGTGCCAGCAGCGTCTTACAGGGGGGGAACACTGAAGCTTTCTTT	CASSVLQGGNTEAFF
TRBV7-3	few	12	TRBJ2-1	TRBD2	TGTGCCAGCAGCCACGGGACTAGCCAGCAGTTCTTC	CASSHGTSQQFF
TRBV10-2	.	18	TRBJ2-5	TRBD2	TGCGCCAGCAGTGAGTGGCTAGCGGGATCGGGGTACCAAGAGACCCAGTACTTC	CASSEWLAGSGYQETQYF
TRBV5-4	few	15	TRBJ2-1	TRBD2	TGTGCCAGCAGCCCAAAGACGGGGGGGTACAATGAGCAGTTCTTC	CASSPKTGGYNEQFF
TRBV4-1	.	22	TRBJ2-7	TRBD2	TGCGCCAGCAGCCAAAGTATTAAGATTGGTGGGACTAGCGGGGGTCTGAGGAACGAGCAGTACTTC	CASSQSIKIGGTSGGLRNEQYF
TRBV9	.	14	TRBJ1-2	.	TGTGCCAGCAGCGTAGCTGCGACAGGCGGGGGCTACACCTTC	CASSVAATGGGYTF
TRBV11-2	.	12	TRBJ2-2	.	TGTGCCAGCAGCTTAGGAGGGTGGGAGCTGTTTTTT	CASSLGGWELFF
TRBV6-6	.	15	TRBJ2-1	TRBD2	TGTGCCAGCACACAGACTAGCGGGAGTTACAATGAGCAGTTCTTC	CASTQTSGSYNEQFF
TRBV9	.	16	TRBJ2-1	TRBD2	TGTGCCAGCAGCGCATCTAGCGGGAGCGCCTACAATGAGCAGTTCTTC	CASSASSGSAYNEQFF
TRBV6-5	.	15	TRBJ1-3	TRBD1	TGTGCCAGCAGGTCCCGGGACAGCTCTGGAAACACCATATATTTT	CASRSRDSSGNTIYF
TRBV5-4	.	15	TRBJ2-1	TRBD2	TGTGCCAGCAGCTTCTTCACTAGCGGGAGAAATGAGCAGTTCTTC	CASSFFTSGRNEQFF